This TCR beta chain was found in a study of molecular identifiers for immune sequencing clone quantification. This clonotype appeared many times. This CDR3 is built from 14 residues. CDR1 and CDR2 (germline): SGHVS, FNYEAQ. V lost 6 bases and J 1 base, leaving 12 bases between the germline ends. MiXCR, run by TCRdb on the PCR reads, gives a single entry per CDR3 protein. The sample carries about 640,000 distinct CDR3 sequences, nearly 20% recorded once. The TCR was taken from a human donor in good health. Some libraries in this study had Jurkat cell RNA spiked in. This chain joins TRBV7-6 and TRBJ1-1; D is uncertain. Sequencing used naive CD8+ T cells from blood, with Jurkat cell RNA spiked in. Subset indicated: FACS-sorted CD8+CD4-CCR7+CD45RA+ naive T cells. The CDR3 region has the DNA TGTGCCAGCAGACCCGACGGACCGAACACTGAAGCTTTCTTT. It specifies CASRPDGPNTEAFF.